Listed below are T cell receptor beta chains from one sample, sequenced in a study of cytomegalovirus exposure and HLA in healthy donors. Here immunoSEQ multiplex PCR was the method, and the copy in TCRdb shows in-frame clones only, minus some. The data show 160,000 or so clones, with around four fifths seen just once and 1.5% held by the top ten. Sequenced: PBMCs. All receptors come from a woman under 30 in good health and CMV-seronegative. Both conserved end residues are part of each CDR3. Fields, in order: clone size, V gene, D gene, J gene, CDR3 DNA, CDR3 protein. The D gene is left open where the match is weak. Size values are once, few and many counts, or a class for expanded clones, and some rows have none.

>NA|TRBV5-6|TRBD1|TRBJ2-7
TGTGCCAGCAGCTTAGACAGGGGACCCCCCTACGAGCAGTACTTC
CASSLDRGPPYEQYF
>NA|TRBV7-2|TRBD2|TRBJ2-7
TGTGCCAGCAGCCCGGGACTAGCGGGCTACGAGCAGTACTTC
CASSPGLAGYEQYF
>NA|TRBV27|TRBD1|TRBJ2-2
TGTGCCAGCAGTTTATTCCAGGGGGCTCGAGGTACCGGGGAGCTGTTTTTT
CASSLFQGARGTGELFF
>NA|TRBV19|NA|TRBJ1-3
TGTGCCAGTAGTATAGTACCCGGGAACTACCGAAACACCATATATTTT
CASSIVPGNYRNTIYF
>NA|TRBV4-2|TRBD1|TRBJ1-2
TGTGCCAGCAGCGTACCCGGGACAGGGGGTTTTGGCTACACCTTC
CASSVPGTGGFGYTF
>NA|TRBV5-1|NA|TRBJ1-1
TGCGCCAGCAGCTTGGGTTCGACGGAGGAAGCTTTCTTT
CASSLGSTEEAFF
>NA|TRBV4-2|TRBD2|TRBJ2-5
TGTGCCAGCAGGCGCGGACTAGCGGGGGCGGATAAAGAGACCCAGTACTTC
CASRRGLAGADKETQYF
>NA|TRBV9|NA|TRBJ2-5
TGTGCCAGCAGCGTAAGGTGGGGCCCACAAGAGACCCAGTACTTC
CASSVRWGPQETQYF
>NA|TRBV5-1|TRBD2|TRBJ2-7
TGCGCCAGCACACCCGGCGGCGGGGGGTTGTCCTACGAGCAGTACTTC
CASTPGGGGLSYEQYF
>few|TRBV18|NA|TRBJ2-1
TGTGCCAGCTCACCCGGGGTCCTCCTGACATTCTTC
CASSPGVLLTFF
>once|TRBV7-2|TRBD2|TRBJ2-3
TGTGCCAGCAGCTTAAGCGGGGTTCGCACAGATACGCAGTATTTT
CASSLSGVRTDTQYF
>NA|TRBV2|TRBD2|TRBJ2-1
TGTGCCAGCAGTGAAAGACTAGCGGGGGTTCGTGGATTCTTC
CASSERLAGVRGFF
>NA|TRBV4-2|TRBD2|TRBJ2-7
TGTGCCAGCAGCCAAGGACTAGCAACCTCCTACGAGCAGTACTTC
CASSQGLATSYEQYF
>NA|TRBV11-2|TRBD2|TRBJ2-1
TGTGCCAGCAGCTTCGGACTAGCGGGGGGCGTCTATGAGCAGTTCTTC
CASSFGLAGGVYEQFF